The present T cell receptor (beta chain) was sequenced within a study of response to subunit inactivated influenza vaccine. TCRdb analysed the RT-PCR reads with MiXCR anew, one entry per CDR3 protein. The sample consists of over 400,000 distinct CDR3 sequences, roughly 13% of them appearing once. V dropped 3 bases and J dropped 1 base, with 5 bases sitting between them. Germline CDR1 and CDR2: KGHDR and SFDVKD. This CDR3 is built from 14 residues. General study points: The authors proposed limited new T cell recruitment per seasonal influenza vaccination.

With respect to this clonotype: The target antigen is unknown.

This clonotype was obtained from a man in his forties or fifties who received an inactivated influenza vaccine. V and J are TRBV24-1 and TRBJ2-2, with D perhaps TRBD2 (5 bases). The sequences come from PBMCs from blood, collected roughly 47 days after vaccination. In DNA, the CDR3 is TGTGCCACCAGTGATGCGGGGAACACCGGGGAGCTGTTTTTT. Encoded protein: CATSDAGNTGELFF.